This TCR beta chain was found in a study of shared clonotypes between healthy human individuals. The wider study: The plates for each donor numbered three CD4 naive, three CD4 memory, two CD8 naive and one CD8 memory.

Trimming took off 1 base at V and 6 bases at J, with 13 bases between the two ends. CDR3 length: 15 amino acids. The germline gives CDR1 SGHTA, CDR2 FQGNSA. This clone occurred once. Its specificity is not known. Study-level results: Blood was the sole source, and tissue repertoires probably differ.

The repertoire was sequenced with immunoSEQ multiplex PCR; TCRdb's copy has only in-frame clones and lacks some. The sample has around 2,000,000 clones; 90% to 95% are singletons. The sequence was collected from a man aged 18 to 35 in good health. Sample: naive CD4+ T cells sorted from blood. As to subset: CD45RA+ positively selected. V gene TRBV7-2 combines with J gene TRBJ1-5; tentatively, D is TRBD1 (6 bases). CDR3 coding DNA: TGTGCCAGCAGCTTAGAGCGCGGACAGATTCAGCCCCAGCATTTT. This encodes CASSLERGQIQPQHF. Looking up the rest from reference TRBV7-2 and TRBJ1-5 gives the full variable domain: GAGVSQSPSNKVTEKGKDVELRCDPISGHTALYWYRQSLGQGLEFLIYFQGNSAPDKSGLPSDRFSAERTGGSVSTLTIQRTQQEDSAVYLCASSLERGQIQPQHFGDGTRLSIL.